Each of the 18 T cell receptor beta chains below was sequenced from the same sample in a study of cytomegalovirus exposure and HLA in healthy donors. Primers: 60 Vbeta forward and 13 Jbeta reverse. The repertoire was sequenced with immunoSEQ multiplex PCR; TCRdb's copy has only in-frame clones and lacks some. Among about 160,000 clones, around 82% were seen once, and the ten largest hold less than 0.4%. The sequenced sample consisted of PBMCs. The receptors were gathered from a boy aged 2 to 9 in good health and CMV-seronegative.

The chain recombines TRBV19 with TRBJ1-1, with D possibly TRBD1 on 6 matching bases. Germline V gene lookup returns CDR1 LNHDA and CDR2 SQIVND (reference sequence). V lost 6 bases and J 5 bases, leaving 10 bases between the germline ends. The CDR3 spans 12 residues. CDR3 residues: CASRYQGTEAFF. Written as DNA, the CDR3 is TGTGCCAGTAGATACCAGGGGACTGAAGCTTTCTTT.

The chain combines TRBV9 with TRBJ2-1, with 13 bases lining up with TRBD2. This CDR3 spans 20 amino acids. V shed 2 bases, J shed 2 bases, and the junction held 13 bases outside the gene matches. The germline gives CDR1 SGDLS, CDR2 YYNGEE. CDR3 sequence reads: CASSVRPGLAGRGTYNEQFF. The CDR3, as DNA: TGTGCCAGCAGCGTGAGGCCGGGACTAGCGGGACGGGGCACCTACAATGAGCAGTTCTTC.

The chain carries TRBV11-2 and TRBJ2-7; 7 bases line up with TRBD2. With 5 bases clipped from V and 0 bases from J, the junction kept 10 bases outside the gene matches. CDR1 and CDR2 from the germline V gene are SGHAT and FQNNGV. There are 16 residues in the CDR3. The CDR3 reads CASSRDASGASYEQYF. The CDR3 DNA sequence: TGTGCCAGCAGCCGAGACGCGAGCGGGGCCTCCTACGAGCAGTACTTC. The full variable domain, its missing parts supplied by reference TRBV11-2 and TRBJ2-7, is EAGVAQSPRYKIIEKRQSVAFWCNPISGHATLYWYQQILGQGPKLLIQFQNNGVVDDSQLPKDRFSAERLKGVDSTLKIQPAKLEDSAVYLCASSRDASGASYEQYFGPGTRLTVT.

This clone was found a few times. The chain has TRBV9 and TRBJ2-3; TRBD2 agrees at 9 bases. The CDR3 runs 17 residues. Germline V gives CDR1 SGDLS, CDR2 YYNGEE. V gave up 7 bases and J gave up 3 bases; unmatched junction bases: 15. CDR3 sequence: CASCWGSGSMGTDTQYF. CDR3 nucleotide sequence: TGTGCCAGCTGTTGGGGTAGCGGGAGTATGGGTACAGATACGCAGTATTTT.

The V and J genes are TRBV18 and TRBJ1-1; D is ambiguous. This CDR3 contains 13 residues. CDR1 is KGHSH, CDR2 LQKENI, per germline. V dropped 6 bases and J dropped 5 bases, with 13 bases sitting between them. In DNA form, the CDR3 reads TGTGCCAGCTCCAAAGACACGGGGACTGAAGCTTTCTTT. Translated, it gives CASSKDTGTEAFF.

This chain joins TRBV5-1 and TRBJ2-5; D remains unclear. The V and J ends lost 3 bases and 2 bases respectively, with 2 bases between them. Germline V CDR1 and CDR2: SGHRS, YFSETQ. There are 11 residues in the CDR3. This chain's CDR3 is CASSSQETQYF. The DNA of the CDR3 is TGCGCCAGCAGCTCTCAAGAGACCCAGTACTTC.

V gene TRBV5-1 combines with J gene TRBJ2-2, with D uncertain. CDR3 length: 12 residues. Germline V gene sequence: CDR1 SGHRS, CDR2 YFSETQ. V was cut by 3 bases and J by 2 bases, with 2 bases left in between. As DNA, the CDR3 is TGCGCCAGCAGCTCTAACACCGGGGAGCTGTTTTTT. Protein sequence: CASSSNTGELFF.

The chain joins TRBV27 to TRBJ1-1, with a weak D call TRBD1 (6 bases). The germline gives CDR1 MNHEY, CDR2 SMNVEV (reference sequence). V was cut by 3 bases and J by 5 bases, with 10 bases left in between. The CDR3 has 13 amino acids. This CDR3 reads CASSLTRGTEAFF. CDR3 coding DNA: TGTGCCAGCAGTTTGACGAGGGGGACTGAAGCTTTCTTT.

The rearrangement joins TRBV5-7 to TRBJ2-4; 7 bases agree with TRBD2. TRBV5-7 is reported as an ORF; its role is uncertain. The CDR3 loop spans 15 amino acids. The trim removed 2 bases at V and 6 bases at J, leaving 8 bases unmatched. CDR3 DNA: TGTGCCAGCAGCTTACTGCGGGAGCGAGGAAACATTCAGTACTTC. Translation gives CASSLLRERGNIQYF.

CDR3 nucleotides: TGTGCCAGCAGCACTAGACCGAGCTCTGGGGCCAACGTCCTGACTTTC. Its translation is CASSTRPSSGANVLTF. The chain carries TRBV21-1 and TRBJ2-6; the table's D call, TRBD2, was not checked against the DNA. TRBV21-1 is flagged as a pseudogene. The CDR3 is 16 amino acids.

The chain recombines TRBV27 with TRBJ2-6; 10 nucleotides agree with TRBD1. Per germline, CDR1 MNHEY and CDR2 SMNVEV (reference sequence). The CDR3 has 14 residues. J was trimmed by 8 bases and V by 6 bases; bases with no gene match: 4. The CDR3: CASRRGQGPNVLTF. DNA for the CDR3: TGTGCCAGCAGACGGGGACAGGGGCCCAACGTCCTGACTTTC.

J is TRBJ1-1 and V is TRBV19; D call uncertain. Per the germline V gene, CDR1 is LNHDA and CDR2 is SQIVND (reference sequence). Trimming took 7 bases from V and 6 from J, leaving 15 bases between them. CDR3 length equals 13 residues. The CDR3 region is CASISIESAEAFF. CDR3 coding DNA: TGTGCCAGTATTAGTATTGAATCCGCTGAAGCTTTCTTT.

The chain recombines TRBV5-1 with TRBJ1-2, with no clear D. Trimming took 5 bases from V and 5 from J, leaving 19 bases between them. This CDR3 has 15 amino acids. Per germline, CDR1 SGHRS and CDR2 YFSETQ. The CDR3 bases are TGCGCCAGCAGACCGACTGTTACGGAGTGGTATGGCTACACCTTC. This codes for CASRPTVTEWYGYTF.

J is TRBJ1-1 and V is TRBV7-9, with D possibly being TRBD1 (6 bases). The length of the CDR3 is 18 residues. V was pared by 3 bases and J by 5 bases, with 25 bases between. Germline V gene lookup returns CDR1 SEHNR and CDR2 FQNEAQ (reference sequence). CDR3 nucleotide sequence: TGTGCCAGCAGCTTTCTAGGGGGGGATGGTAGGCACGGGACTGAAGCTTTCTTT. It encodes CASSFLGGDGRHGTEAFF.

The V and J genes are TRBV25-1 and TRBJ1-2; 8 nucleotides agree with TRBD1. CDR3 size: 14 residues. Trimming cost V 3 bases and J 8 bases; bases outside gene matches: 8. Germline-derived CDR1 and CDR2 are MGHDK and SYGVNS. The CDR3 DNA reads TGTGCCAGCAGTGAGGCCGGGACAGGAAAAGGCTACACCTTC. Encoded protein: CASSEAGTGKGYTF.

V usage is TRBV29-1 and J usage is TRBJ2-7; 10 nucleotides line up with TRBD1. The CDR3 loop spans 13 amino acids. Germline V gives CDR1 SQVTM, CDR2 ANQGSEA. With V trimmed by 6 bases and J by 11 bases, 13 bases remained unmatched. The CDR3 sequence is CSVAGTGDLGEYF. The CDR3 nucleotides are TGCAGCGTGGCCGGGACAGGGGATCTTGGGGAGTACTTC.

This chain connects TRBV29-1 to TRBJ2-3, with 16 bases lining up with TRBD2. Germline V lookup: CDR1 SQVTM, CDR2 ANQGSEA. V gave up 7 bases and J gave up 6 bases; unmatched junction bases: 4. The CDR3 spans 14 residues. CDR3 in DNA: TGCAGCGGGCTGGGACTAGCGGGAGGGGATACGCAGTATTTT. Its translation: CSGLGLAGGDTQYF.

The chain couples TRBV18 to TRBJ2-1; TRBD2 might be the D (5 bases). The V gene's germline CDR1 is KGHSH and CDR2 LQKENI. The CDR3 spans 15 residues. Trimming took off 2 bases at V and 1 base at J, with 9 bases between the two ends. The CDR3 nucleotides are TGTGCCAGCTCACCAGTTGGGAGTTCCTACAATGAGCAGTTCTTC. Translation: CASSPVGSSYNEQFF.